Each of the 32 T cell receptor beta chains below was sequenced from the same sample in a study of blood T cell repertoires in COVID-19. Here immunoSEQ multiplex PCR was the method, and the copy in TCRdb shows in-frame clones only, minus some. The table includes about 34,000 clones, 75% detected once. The specimen sequenced was peripheral blood. Receptors were obtained from an elderly man with active or convalescent COVID-19.

The chain couples TRBV5-1 to TRBJ2-1; 14 bases match TRBD2. With V trimmed by 4 bases and J by 4 bases, 7 bases remained unmatched. Per the germline V gene, CDR1 is SGHRS and CDR2 is YFSETQ. This CDR3 region has 17 residues. DNA for the CDR3: TGCGCCAGCAGCAGAGGGACTAGCGGGAGTAGTTACAATGAGCAGTTCTTC. Translating it yields CASSRGTSGSSYNEQFF.

The rearrangement links TRBV6-6 to TRBJ1-2; no clear D. This CDR3 has 14 residues. CDR1 and CDR2 from the germline V gene are MNHNY and SVGAGI (reference sequence). Trimming left V 6 bases short and J 4 bases short, with 15 bases between. CDR3 in amino acids: CASSRGEQSYGYTF. The CDR3 nucleotides are TGTGCCAGCAGCCGCGGGGAGCAGAGCTATGGCTACACCTTC.

A few counts support this clone. The V call is TRBV9, the J call TRBJ2-7, with 9 bases that match TRBD2. CDR1 is SGDLS and CDR2 is YYNGEE in the germline V gene. Germline trimming cut 4 bases from V and 6 bases from J; bases unmatched to any gene: 11. The CDR3 is 15 residues long. The CDR3 region has the DNA TGTGCCAGCAGCCCCCTTTCCCAGCGGGAGGCCGAGCAGTACTTC. It specifies CASSPLSQREAEQYF.

This clone was detected only a few times. The chain couples TRBV6-6 to TRBJ1-1, with D tentatively TRBD1 (6 bases). V was trimmed by 5 bases and J by 0 bases, leaving 13 bases between them. Germline CDR1 reads MNHNY; CDR2 reads SVGAGI (reference sequence). The CDR3 covers 15 residues. DNA of the CDR3: TGTGCCAGCAGTGCCCCAGACAGGCTGAACACTGAAGCTTTCTTT. As protein: CASSAPDRLNTEAFF.

In this sample, this clone turned up a few times. The chain carries TRBV5-1 and TRBJ2-1; 14 nucleotides agree with TRBD2. There are 18 residues in the CDR3. CDR1 and CDR2 from the germline V gene are SGHRS and YFSETQ. With V trimmed by 4 bases and J by 4 bases, 10 bases remained unmatched. The CDR3 here is CASSLGTSGSSGYNEQFF. In DNA form, the CDR3 reads TGCGCCAGCAGCCTGGGGACTAGCGGGAGCAGTGGGTACAATGAGCAGTTCTTC.

J is TRBJ1-4 and V is TRBV18, with D maybe TRBD1 (6 bases). Per germline, CDR1 KGHSH and CDR2 LQKENI. V shed 4 bases and J shed 6 bases, with 12 bases lying between them. This CDR3 comprises 14 residues. CDR3 in amino acids: CASSRGPGDEKLFF. The CDR3 region has the DNA TGTGCCAGCTCACGGGGCCCAGGGGATGAAAAACTGTTTTTT.

The chain links TRBV6-4 to TRBJ2-7, with 8 positions matching TRBD2. This CDR3 comprises 14 residues. Germline lookup yields CDR1 MRHNA and CDR2 SNTAGT. V shed 0 bases and J 7 bases; nucleotides not matched to a gene: 5. As DNA, the CDR3 is TGTGCCAGCAGTGACTCGATCGGGGGGGGAGAGCAGTACTTC. It translates to CASSDSIGGGEQYF.

The rearrangement joins TRBV5-1 to TRBJ2-2; D remains unclear. The CDR3 is 12 residues long. V lost 2 bases and J lost 5, with 4 bases in between. CDR1 is SGHRS, CDR2 YFSETQ, per germline. The CDR3 nucleotides read TGCGCCAGCAGCTTTAATACCGGGGAGCTGTTTTTT. Encoded protein: CASSFNTGELFF.

This rearrangement joins TRBV6-1 to TRBJ1-2; 10 bases are a match to TRBD1. The J segment lost 2 bases and the V segment lost 3 bases, leaving 9 bases of the junction unmatched. The CDR3 runs to 17 residues. Germline V gives CDR1 MNHNS, CDR2 SASEGT. The CDR3 loop reads CASSEGQGPLSNYGYTF. For the CDR3, the DNA is TGTGCCAGCAGTGAGGGACAGGGGCCCCTTTCCAACTATGGCTACACCTTC.

The chain couples TRBV3-1 (or the pseudogene TRBV3-2) to TRBJ2-2; TRBD2 agrees at 8 bases. Germline trimming cut 1 base from V and 2 bases from J; bases unmatched to any gene: 12. Per the germline V gene, CDR1 is LGHDT and CDR2 is YNNKEL (reference sequence). The CDR3 totals 19 residues. DNA of the CDR3: TGTGCCAGCAGCCAAGTAAGGCGAAAGACTAGCGTTAACACCGGGGAGCTGTTTTTT. It yields the protein CASSQVRRKTSVNTGELFF.

This clone was counted once. The chain carries TRBV29-1 and TRBJ2-5, with 11 nucleotides matching TRBD2. The germline V gene has CDR1 SQVTM and CDR2 ANQGSEA. The CDR3 length is 16 residues. The ends lost 5 bases at V and 0 bases at J; junction bases unmatched: 8. The CDR3 nucleotides are TGCAGCGTTCCCGTCGGGACTAGCGGAAACCAAGAGACCCAGTACTTC. Translation: CSVPVGTSGNQETQYF. Looking up the rest from reference TRBV29-1 and TRBJ2-5 gives the full variable domain: SAVISQKPSRDICQRGTSLTIQCQVDSQVTMMFWYRQQPGQSLTLIATANQGSEATYESGFVIDKFPISRPNLTFSTLTVSNMSPEDSSIYLCSVPVGTSGNQETQYFGPGTRLLVL.

The V gene is TRBV6-1, the J gene TRBJ1-5; D gene unclear. The germline V and J ends were trimmed by 3 bases and 6 bases, with 6 bases remaining between them. Per the germline V gene, CDR1 is MNHNS and CDR2 is SASEGT. The CDR3 is made up of 12 amino acids. This CDR3 reads CASSERRQPQHF. CDR3 nucleotide sequence: TGTGCCAGCAGTGAGAGGCGTCAGCCCCAGCATTTT.

This clone occurred once. The chain uses TRBV10-2 and TRBJ2-2, with D perhaps matching TRBD1 (6 bases). Germline CDR1 WSHSY, CDR2 SAAADI. Deletions cut 6 bases from V and 6 bases from J, with 8 bases between. There are 12 residues in the CDR3. As DNA, the CDR3 is TGCGCCAGCAGACAGGGCCCCGGGGAGCTGTTTTTT. Residues: CASRQGPGELFF.

The chain has TRBV28 and TRBJ1-2; TRBD1 matches at 12 bases. This CDR3 spans 16 amino acids. Germline V gene lookup returns CDR1 MDHEN and CDR2 SYDVKM. After removal of 0 bases from V and 7 bases from J, the junction contained 6 bases not matched to a gene. This chain's CDR3 is CASSLWIGTGGFGYTF. The DNA of the CDR3 is TGTGCCAGCAGTTTATGGATCGGGACAGGGGGCTTTGGCTACACCTTC.

The V gene is TRBV6-5, the J gene TRBJ1-1; perhaps TRBD1 as D (5 bases). Germline lookup yields CDR1 MNHEY and CDR2 SVGAGI. Between the trimmed V and J ends, which lost 6 bases and 6 bases, there was a span of 11 bases. The CDR3 loop spans 12 amino acids. The chain's CDR3 is CASRPREAEAFF. CDR3 DNA: TGTGCCAGCAGGCCCAGGGAGGCTGAAGCTTTCTTT.

A single count supports this clone. The chain combines TRBV28 with TRBJ2-7; D unresolved. CDR1 MDHEN and CDR2 SYDVKM come from the germline V gene. This CDR3 comprises 12 residues. V shed 2 bases and J shed 4 bases, with 6 bases lying between them. The CDR3 sequence is CASSLQAYEQYF. The CDR3 nucleotides read TGTGCCAGCAGTTTACAAGCTTACGAGCAGTACTTC.

The chain combines TRBV29-1 with TRBJ1-1; no definite D call. V lost 6 bases to trimming and J lost 0 bases, with 11 bases between them. This CDR3 has 13 residues. CDR1 SQVTM and CDR2 ANQGSEA come from the germline V gene. CDR3 loop: CSVSRNLNTEAFF. The CDR3 bases are TGCAGCGTCTCCAGGAATCTGAACACTGAAGCTTTCTTT.

The gene calls are TRBV3-1 (or the pseudogene TRBV3-2) and TRBJ2-1; a possible D gene is TRBD2 (5 bases). The CDR3 runs 17 residues. Germline loops: CDR1 LGHDT, CDR2 YNNKEL (reference sequence). V was pared by 4 bases and J by 7 bases, with 23 bases between. The CDR3 here is CASSPGGRYGKRNEQFF. In DNA, the CDR3 is TGTGCCAGCAGCCCAGGAGGCCGATATGGCAAAAGGAATGAGCAGTTCTTC.

J is TRBJ2-7 and V is TRBV27; D uncertain. Germline V gives CDR1 MNHEY, CDR2 SMNVEV (reference sequence). V shed 1 base and J shed 0 bases, with 13 bases lying between them. This CDR3 is built from 16 residues. The CDR3 sequence is CASSLLSARSSYEQYF. CDR3 DNA sequence: TGTGCCAGCAGTTTATTATCGGCTAGGAGCTCCTACGAGCAGTACTTC.

The chain uses TRBV4-2 and TRBJ2-1; 9 bases map to TRBD1. The V segment lost 0 bases and the J segment 8 bases; nucleotides outside the gene matches: 8. The CDR3 consists of 16 residues. Germline values: CDR1 LGHNA, CDR2 YNFKEQ. The CDR3 DNA follows: TGTGCCAGCAGCCAAGATCTAGGGACAGGGCTGGATGAGCAGTTCTTC. Its protein is CASSQDLGTGLDEQFF.

V usage is TRBV9 and J usage is TRBJ2-1; tentative D call: TRBD2 (6 bases). The germline CDR1 and CDR2 sequences are SGDLS and YYNGEE. The V end lost 0 bases, the J end lost 1 base, and 8 bases lay between the germline ends. CDR3 length equals 15 residues. DNA for the CDR3: TGTGCCAGCAGCGTAGCCGCGGGGTCCTACAATGAGCAGTTCTTC. Translating gives CASSVAAGSYNEQFF.

DNA of the CDR3: TGTGCCAGCAGCTTAGCGTTGGAGGCCTTCACAGATACGCAGTATTTT. Protein sequence: CASSLALEAFTDTQYF. The genes are TRBV7-9 and TRBJ2-3; perhaps TRBD2 as D (5 bases). The CDR3 is 16 amino acids. The germline V gene encodes CDR1 SEHNR and CDR2 FQNEAQ (reference sequence). Trimming pared 0 bases from V and 2 bases from J, leaving 12 bases between.

V usage is TRBV11-3 and J usage is TRBJ2-3; D remains ambiguous. CDR1 and CDR2 (germline): SGHNT, YENEEA. The V end was cut by 1 base, the J end by 4 bases, with 6 bases between. This CDR3 spans 13 amino acids. Here the CDR3 DNA reads TGTGCCAGCAGCTTAGCAGGCCCAGATACGCAGTATTTT. Protein: CASSLAGPDTQYF. Supplemented by reference TRBV11-3 and TRBJ2-3, the full variable domain reads EAGVVQSPRYKIIEKKQPVAFWCNPISGHNTLYWYLQNLGQGPELLIRYENEEAVDDSQLPKDRFSAERLKGVDSTLKIQPAELGDSAVYLCASSLAGPDTQYFGPGTRLTVL.

This clone is deemed medium-sized. The chain couples TRBV11-3 to TRBJ2-2, with 8 positions matching TRBD2. From germline, CDR1 is SGHNT and CDR2 YENEEA. Trimming at V came to 5 bases and at J to 4 bases, leaving 12 bases not matched to a gene. The CDR3 sequence is 17 residues long. CDR3 nucleotides: TGTGCCAGCAGCCTATCGGGATATAGCGGGACCACCGGGGAGCTGTTTTTT. It codes for CASSLSGYSGTTGELFF.

The chain uses TRBV28 and TRBJ2-3; no definite D call. In germline, CDR1 is MDHEN, CDR2 SYDVKM. The CDR3 consists of 13 residues. Trimming took off 3 bases at V and 13 bases at J, with 17 bases between the two ends. Here the CDR3 DNA reads TGTGCCAGCAGTTTCTCCGGGTCACACCCGGAGTATTTT. It is translated as CASSFSGSHPEYF.

The CDR3 is CATSREMTGSEQYF. CDR3 nucleotides: TGTGCCACCAGCAGAGAAATGACAGGTAGCGAGCAGTACTTC. The chain couples TRBV15 to TRBJ2-7, with D possibly matching TRBD1 (6 bases). Germline CDR1 and CDR2: LNHNV and YYDKDF (reference sequence). This CDR3 is 14 amino acids long. V was pared by 0 bases and J by 6 bases, with 12 bases between.

This chain links TRBV7-2 with TRBJ2-1; TRBD1 aligns across 7 bases. This CDR3 has 17 amino acids. CDR1 is SGHTA, CDR2 FQGNSA, per germline. V lost 0 bases and J lost 7; bases outside the gene matches: 12. The CDR3 sequence is CASSLASRQGVWNEQFF. The CDR3 DNA follows: TGTGCCAGCAGCTTAGCGTCCCGACAGGGTGTATGGAATGAGCAGTTCTTC.

This chain joins TRBV18 and TRBJ1-5, with 8 bases lining up with TRBD1. This CDR3 spans 14 amino acids. The V gene's germline CDR1 is KGHSH and CDR2 LQKENI. V shed 3 bases, J shed 6 bases, and the junction held 4 bases outside the gene matches. In DNA, the CDR3 is TGTGCCAGCTCACCGTCAGGGGGCGGTCAGCCCCAGCATTTT. It specifies CASSPSGGGQPQHF.

The rearrangement links TRBV18 to TRBJ2-5; 10 bases are a match to TRBD1. Unmatched junction bases numbered 8, after V lost 5 bases and J lost 5 bases. The CDR3 runs 15 residues. Germline CDR1 reads KGHSH; CDR2 reads LQKENI. Here the CDR3 DNA reads TGTGCCAGCTCAACGGGACAGGGGATTGGGGAGACCCAGTACTTC. Translated, it gives CASSTGQGIGETQYF.

This chain joins TRBV24-1 and TRBJ2-4; D unresolved. The CDR3 spans 13 residues. CDR1 KGHDR and CDR2 SFDVKD come from the germline V gene. Trimming removed 4 bases from V and 9 bases from J, with 12 bases in between. This CDR3 reads CATSDRLGGIQYF. DNA for the CDR3: TGTGCCACCAGTGACCGTTTAGGCGGCATTCAGTACTTC.

This chain joins TRBV4-2 and TRBJ2-3; 13 bases are a match to TRBD2. Trimming cost V 2 bases and J 2 bases; bases outside gene matches: 16. Germline lookup yields CDR1 LGHNA and CDR2 YNFKEQ. This CDR3 is 21 amino acids long. This chain's CDR3 is CASSQRLGGLAGSDDTDTQYF. CDR3 in DNA: TGTGCCAGCAGCCAAAGATTGGGGGGACTAGCGGGATCAGACGACACAGATACGCAGTATTTT.

The CDR3: CASSLTKSSTDTQYF. The CDR3 region has the DNA TGTGCCAGCAGCTTGACTAAATCTAGCACAGATACGCAGTATTTT. J is TRBJ2-3 and V is TRBV7-6; the D gene is possibly TRBD2 (5 bases). The CDR3 is made up of 15 amino acids. V shed 3 bases and J shed 0 bases, with 10 bases lying between them. The germline V gene has CDR1 SGHVS and CDR2 FNYEAQ.